This T cell receptor beta chain appears in the sequencing data of a study of CD4 T cells in relation to SARS-CoV-2 and coronaviruses. On the study more broadly: ViraFEST: approximately 10-day antigen culture of PBMCs, then TCR beta CDR3 sequencing. Study-wide points: Each donor contributed either pre-pandemic or post-infection samples, not both.

Naive and memory CD4+ T cells were separated from cryopreserved PBMCs. 75,000 to 100,000 naive or memory CD4+ cells were cultured with CEF peptides for nine to ten days. The germline V gene has CDR1 SNHLY and CDR2 FYNNEI. This CDR3 has 14 amino acids. The J segment lost 3 bases and the V segment lost 8 bases, leaving 6 bases of the junction unmatched. With respect to this clone: Its antigen is unknown.

Sequenced by immunoSEQ multiplex PCR; TCRdb stores in-frame clones only, minus some. Of about 36,000 clones listed, 77% were seen once; the top ten hold roughly 2.8%. The chain couples TRBV2 to TRBJ2-5; 10 bases line up with TRBD1. The sequence came from an adult with COVID-19. The material sequenced was memory CD4+ T cells from PBMCs, cultured in vitro. Here the CDR3 DNA reads TGTGCCAGCGCCCCCGGGACAGGGGAAGAGACCCAGTACTTC. Its translation is CASAPGTGEETQYF.